Below, 27 T cell receptor beta chains from the same sample are listed, as sequenced in a study of T-cell reconstitution after alpha-beta-depleted transplantation in children. It was with unique molecular identifiers that the TCRbeta library was prepared. TCRdb re-analysed the PCR reads in MiXCR, keeping a single row per CDR3 protein. Of roughly 400,000 distinct CDR3 sequences listed, 43% were seen once; the top ten hold 27%. The sample in question was PBMCs, obtained before TCRalphabeta/CD19-depleted stem cell transplant. These receptor sequences come from a girl aged 2 to 10 with aplastic anemia, due to receive a stem cell transplant.

V gene TRBV28 combines with J gene TRBJ1-2; TRBD1 is a possible D gene (6 bases). The germline V gene has CDR1 MDHEN and CDR2 SYDVKM. Trimming shortened V by 4 bases and J by 5 bases, and 14 bases separated the two germline ends. The CDR3 length is 14 residues. The CDR3 nucleotides read TGTGCCAGCAGTTCAGGGGCCGCTGGGTATGGCTACACCTTC. Protein sequence: CASSSGAAGYGYTF.

This chain connects TRBV6-2 or TRBV6-3 to TRBJ2-7; D is perhaps TRBD1 (6 bases). Deletions cut 4 bases from V and 2 bases from J, with 12 bases between. Germline CDR1 MNHEY, CDR2 SVGEGT. The CDR3 covers 14 residues. The CDR3 sequence: CASSLQGYAYEQYF. As DNA, the CDR3 is TGTGCCAGCAGTTTACAGGGTTACGCCTACGAGCAGTACTTC.

In its sample, this clonotype ranks as medium-sized. The chain is built from TRBV20-1 and TRBJ2-1; tentatively, D is TRBD2 (5 bases). The CDR3 runs to 13 residues. Trimming left V 4 bases short and J 1 base short, with 8 bases between. CDR1 and CDR2 (germline): DFQATT, SNEGSKA (reference sequence). CDR3 sequence reads: CSAKAVSYNEQFF. Here the CDR3 DNA reads TGCAGTGCTAAAGCGGTTTCCTACAATGAGCAGTTCTTC.

V is TRBV20-1 and J is TRBJ2-1; D is tentatively TRBD1 or TRBD2 (5 bases each). Germline CDR1 reads DFQATT; CDR2 reads SNEGSKA (reference sequence). The CDR3 has 17 amino acids. V was clipped by 0 bases and J by 0 bases, with 15 bases between them. The CDR3, as DNA: TGCAGTGCTAGAGACCCAGGGAGAGGGAGCTCCTACAATGAGCAGTTCTTC. Amino acids: CSARDPGRGSSYNEQFF.

A few counts support this clonotype. The chain uses TRBV6-5 and TRBJ2-7, with a weak D call TRBD2 (7 bases). Trimming stripped 0 bases from V and 4 bases from J, with 16 bases between. The germline gives CDR1 MNHEY, CDR2 SVGAGI. This CDR3 spans 16 amino acids. The CDR3 spells CASSYSGGREGYEQYF. The CDR3 region has the DNA TGTGCCAGCAGTTACTCGGGGGGGCGGGAAGGGTACGAGCAGTACTTC.

The sample holds many counts of this clonotype. The genes are TRBV20-1 and TRBJ2-1, with TRBD2 matching over 9 bases. This CDR3 contains 15 residues. Germline-derived CDR1 and CDR2 are DFQATT and SNEGSKA (reference sequence). The V gene end was trimmed by 6 bases and the J gene end by 6 bases; junction bases not matched to a gene: 12. DNA of the CDR3: TGCAGTGCCCAAGAAGGAGCGGGAGGTCCCAATGAGCAGTTCTTC. Residues: CSAQEGAGGPNEQFF.

V usage is TRBV3-1 and J usage is TRBJ2-2; D remains ambiguous. Per the germline V gene, CDR1 is LGHDT and CDR2 is YNNKEL (reference sequence). The V end was cut by 5 bases, the J end by 8 bases, with 6 bases between. The length of the CDR3 is 11 residues. CDR3 in amino acids: CASSIFGELFF. The CDR3 DNA reads as TGTGCCAGCAGCATATTTGGGGAGCTGTTTTTT.

V gene TRBV4-1 combines with J gene TRBJ1-5, with 7 bases aligning to TRBD1. Germline assignment: CDR1 MGHRA and CDR2 YSYEKL. Losses at the gene ends were 2 bases for V and 6 bases for J; bases not matched to a gene: 10. The CDR3 contains 16 residues. The DNA of the CDR3 is TGCGCCAGCAGCCAAAGTCCCGGGACAGAGATTCAGCCCCAGCATTTT. Residues: CASSQSPGTEIQPQHF.

The chain joins TRBV9 to TRBJ2-7; D is uncertain. Trimming removed 0 bases from V and 6 bases from J, with 7 bases in between. Germline-derived CDR1 and CDR2 are SGDLS and YYNGEE. The CDR3 is 12 residues long. This CDR3 is CASSVGSTEQYF. The DNA for the CDR3 is TGTGCCAGCAGCGTAGGGTCAACCGAGCAGTACTTC.

The gene calls are TRBV10-2 and TRBJ2-2; D is uncertain. V shed 1 base and J shed 6 bases, with 3 bases lying between them. Germline lookup yields CDR1 WSHSY and CDR2 SAAADI. CDR3 length equals 12 residues. CDR3 sequence reads: CASSEYAGELFF. In DNA form, the CDR3 reads TGCGCCAGCAGTGAGTACGCCGGGGAGCTGTTTTTT.

This clonotype appeared a few times. The chain is built from TRBV20-1 and TRBJ2-7; D is uncertain. Germline CDR1 is DFQATT and CDR2 is SNEGSKA (reference sequence). Trimming took off 3 bases at V and 0 bases at J, with 15 bases between the two ends. The CDR3 length is 15 residues. The CDR3 sequence: CSASDSLWSSYEQYF. CDR3 DNA: TGCAGTGCTAGTGACTCCCTTTGGAGCTCCTACGAGCAGTACTTC.

This chain links TRBV6-1 with TRBJ2-3; 9 bases match TRBD2. The CDR3 contains 16 residues. Germline values: CDR1 MNHNS, CDR2 SASEGT. J gave up 3 bases and V 5 bases, and 9 bases lay outside the gene matches. For the CDR3, the DNA is TGTGCCAGCAGTCCCCCAGGGGCGGGAGGGACAGATACGCAGTATTTT. As protein: CASSPPGAGGTDTQYF.

The chain employs TRBV7-6 and TRBJ2-1, with D possibly matching TRBD1 (5 bases). Germline V lookup: CDR1 SGHVS, CDR2 FNYEAQ. Trimming removed 5 bases at V and 7 bases at J, with 18 bases between. The length of the CDR3 is 15 residues. This CDR3 is CASSPTTSNRNEQFF. The CDR3 region has the DNA TGTGCCAGCAGCCCAACTACTTCTAACAGGAATGAGCAGTTCTTC.

This clonotype was observed a few times. The rearrangement joins TRBV5-1 to TRBJ2-3; 7 bases align to TRBD2. Unmatched junction bases numbered 3, after V lost 2 bases and J lost 0 bases. The V gene's germline CDR1 is SGHRS and CDR2 YFSETQ. This CDR3 is 15 amino acids long. This chain's CDR3 is CASSFFSGSTDTQYF. CDR3 sequence (DNA): TGCGCCAGCAGCTTTTTTAGCGGGAGCACAGATACGCAGTATTTT.

This chain links TRBV20-1 with TRBJ1-4; tentatively, D is TRBD1 (5 bases). The germline CDR1 and CDR2 sequences are DFQATT and SNEGSKA (reference sequence). V was cut by 0 bases and J by 10 bases, with 18 bases left in between. CDR3 length: 15 amino acids. The DNA for the CDR3 is TGCAGTGCTAGAGATAAGTCCAGGGAACTAGGAAAACTGTTTTTT. It translates to CSARDKSRELGKLFF.

The chain couples TRBV5-6 to TRBJ2-7; D may be TRBD1 or TRBD2 (5 bases each). Germline V CDR1 and CDR2: SGHDT, YYEEEE. The length of the CDR3 is 14 residues. The V and J ends lost 0 bases and 5 bases respectively, with 12 bases between them. The CDR3 DNA is TGTGCCAGCAGCTTGGGAGCAGAGGGGAACGAGCAGTACTTC. This sequence encodes CASSLGAEGNEQYF.

As concerns this clonotype: An end of the junction differs from the germline gene, which may be a read error. The V call is TRBV5-1, the J call TRBJ2-2; 7 nucleotides agree with TRBD1. The CDR3 is 14 amino acids. Germline V gene lookup returns CDR1 SGHRS and CDR2 YFSETQ. The chain's CDR3 is CASRDSPNTGEPFF. CDR3 nucleotides: TGCGCCAGCCGGGACAGCCCAAACACCGGGGAGCCGTTTTTT.

This clonotype was detected a few times. This chain connects TRBV5-6 to TRBJ2-1; TRBD2 matches at 8 bases. Germline V gene sequence: CDR1 SGHDT, CDR2 YYEEEE. The CDR3 is 16 residues long. V gave up 5 bases and J gave up 5 bases; unmatched junction bases: 12. The CDR3 DNA sequence: TGTGCCAGCAGACTGGGACTAGGGGTTGGAAACAATGAGCAGTTCTTC. This sequence encodes CASRLGLGVGNNEQFF. Full variable domain (rest looked up from reference TRBV5-6 and TRBJ2-1): DAGVTQSPTHLIKTRGQQVTLRCSPKSGHDTVSWYQQALGQGPQFIFQYYEEEERQRGNFPDRFSGHQFPNYSSELNVNALLLGDSALYLCASRLGLGVGNNEQFFGPGTRLTVL.

The J gene is TRBJ1-5, the V gene TRBV20-1, with a weak D call TRBD1 (6 bases). Trimming left V 4 bases short and J 2 bases short, with 18 bases between. Germline V CDR1 and CDR2: DFQATT, SNEGSKA (reference sequence). The CDR3 totals 16 residues. DNA of the CDR3: TGCAGTGCTACGAGGGGGGGATCCCCTGGCAATCAGCCCCAGCATTTT. It specifies CSATRGGSPGNQPQHF.

The chain employs TRBV6-9 and TRBJ2-7; D possibly corresponds to TRBD2 (7 bases). Germline V gene sequence: CDR1 MNHGY, CDR2 SVAAGI. This CDR3 has 14 residues. Trimming shortened V by 6 bases and J by 5 bases, and 17 bases separated the two germline ends. In nucleotides, the CDR3 is TGTGCCAGCAGATCAGGGGAGGGGTTTGACGAGCAGTACTTC. Its translation is CASRSGEGFDEQYF.

This clonotype was counted at least ten times. The chain employs TRBV5-1 and TRBJ2-3, with D tentatively TRBD2 (5 bases). The germline gives CDR1 SGHRS, CDR2 YFSETQ. This CDR3 is 15 amino acids long. Trimming pared 0 bases from V and 3 bases from J, leaving 11 bases between. In DNA, the CDR3 is TGCGCCAGCAGCTTGGGCCGGGATATGACAGATACGCAGTATTTT. It codes for CASSLGRDMTDTQYF.

This clonotype was counted a few times. The genes are TRBV6-2 or TRBV6-3 and TRBJ2-5, with D maybe TRBD1 (5 bases). Germline V gene lookup returns CDR1 MNHEY and CDR2 SVGEGT. The CDR3 is made up of 16 amino acids. The ends were cut back, 6 bases at V and 0 bases at J, with 17 bases in the middle. The CDR3 loop is CASSKRGYLNQETQYF. DNA of the CDR3: TGTGCCAGCAGCAAAAGGGGCTACTTGAACCAAGAGACCCAGTACTTC.

V gene TRBV10-3 combines with J gene TRBJ2-7; D unclear. Trimming removed 10 bases from V and 0 bases from J, with 16 bases in between. The CDR3 has 14 amino acids. The germline V gene has CDR1 ENHRY and CDR2 SYGVKD. The CDR3 spells CATLDPGNSYEQYF. The CDR3 bases are TGTGCCACCCTTGATCCAGGTAACTCCTACGAGCAGTACTTC.

This clonotype has a handful of counts. The CDR3 nucleotides read TGTGCCAGCAGCTTAAAGGAAAAACTGTTTTTT. It translates to CASSLKEKLFF. This sequence joins TRBV7-2 and TRBJ1-4; no reliable D call. This CDR3 has 11 residues. CDR1 is SGHTA, CDR2 FQGNSA, per germline. V dropped 2 bases and J dropped 8 bases, with 3 bases sitting between them.

This clonotype has ten or more counts. The chain is built from TRBV9 and TRBJ1-1; possibly TRBD1 for D (6 bases). V lost 0 bases, J lost 6 bases, and 18 bases lay in between. Germline CDR1 reads SGDLS; CDR2 reads YYNGEE. There are 16 residues in the CDR3. The CDR3 region is CASSVADRSSGSEAFF. CDR3 sequence (DNA): TGTGCCAGCAGCGTAGCCGACAGGTCCTCGGGGTCTGAAGCTTTCTTT.

This clonotype was counted a few times. The genes are TRBV6-1 and TRBJ2-2; weak D call: TRBD1 (6 bases). The CDR3 covers 14 residues. Trimming stripped 10 bases from V and 1 base from J, with 13 bases between. Germline lookup yields CDR1 MNHNS and CDR2 SASEGT. The CDR3 here is CATSKQGNTGELFF. CDR3 DNA: TGTGCCACTTCCAAACAGGGGAACACCGGGGAGCTGTTTTTT.

The rearrangement joins TRBV29-1 to TRBJ2-7, with TRBD2 matching over 12 bases. V lost 8 bases, J lost 6 bases, and 8 bases stayed unmatched. CDR1 is SQVTM, CDR2 ANQGSEA, per germline. This CDR3 comprises 13 residues. The chain's CDR3 is CSTRTSGNLEQYF. The CDR3 DNA is TGCAGCACACGGACTAGCGGGAACCTCGAGCAGTACTTC.